This T cell receptor beta chain was documented in a study of T cells in Graves' hyperthyroidism and ophthalmopathy. RNA transcripts served as the template for amplifying TCR beta CDR3 regions. Using the HTBI primer set, a first-round RT-PCR was run on the TCR CDR3. From the multiplex PCR reads, TCRdb called clonotypes with MiXCR, one entry per CDR3 protein. The sample carries about 770,000 distinct CDR3 sequences, approximately 18% recorded once. Broader study findings: For ophthalmopathy, model prediction preceded onset by a median 6.5 months. Separating ophthalmopathy from stable hyperthyroidism was achieved by a 13 V-J model. Peripheral blood also featured most of the thyroid clonotypes expanded above 0.001.

Diagnostic assessment was based on clinical symptoms, serum thyroxine and TRAb, thyroid ultrasound and orbital computed tomography. Germline V lookup: CDR1 MNHEY, CDR2 SMNVEV (reference sequence). This CDR3 has 15 residues. V trimming: 4 bases; J trimming: 5 bases; junction bases outside the gene matches: 5. This clonotype showed up just a few times. Its antigen is unknown. The receptor comes from a woman aged 50 to 65 with Graves' hyperthyroidism that later progressed to Graves' ophthalmopathy. Sequencing was carried out using blood. V is TRBV27 and J is TRBJ2-5; TRBD2 aligns across 12 bases. This CDR3 reads CASSSSGGAWETQYF. CDR3 coding DNA: TGTGCCAGCAGTTCTAGCGGGGGGGCCTGGGAGACCCAGTACTTC.